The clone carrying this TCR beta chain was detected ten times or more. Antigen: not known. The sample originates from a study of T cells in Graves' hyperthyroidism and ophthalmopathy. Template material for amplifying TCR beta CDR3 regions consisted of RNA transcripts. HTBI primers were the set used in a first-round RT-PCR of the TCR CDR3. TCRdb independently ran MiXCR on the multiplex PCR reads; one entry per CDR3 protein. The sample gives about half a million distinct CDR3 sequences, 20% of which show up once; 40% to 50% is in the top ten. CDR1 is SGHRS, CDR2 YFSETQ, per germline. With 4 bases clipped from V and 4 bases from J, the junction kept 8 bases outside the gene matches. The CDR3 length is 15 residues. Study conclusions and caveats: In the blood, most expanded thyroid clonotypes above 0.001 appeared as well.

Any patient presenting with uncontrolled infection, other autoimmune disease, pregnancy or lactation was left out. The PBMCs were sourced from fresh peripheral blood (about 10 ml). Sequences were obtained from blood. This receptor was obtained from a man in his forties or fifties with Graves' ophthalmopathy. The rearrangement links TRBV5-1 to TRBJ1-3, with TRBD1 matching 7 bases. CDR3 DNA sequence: TGCGCCAGCAGCCCGACAGGGCTAGGGGGAAACACCATATATTTT. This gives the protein CASSPTGLGGNTIYF.